The T cell receptor beta chain under discussion was sequenced for a study of Ad26.COV2.S vaccination and SARS-CoV-2 variants. Germline-derived CDR1 and CDR2 are MNHEY and SMNVEV (reference sequence). This CDR3 contains 13 residues. V was clipped by 2 bases and J by 5 bases, with 7 bases between them. The treatment was: 15 to 20 received Ad26.COV2.S at low or high dose, single or two shots; about 5 received placebo; per-sample allocation not given. Day 63 after the first injection of vaccine or placebo was the sampling time. Ad26 vector vaccine expressed Wuhan-strain SARS-CoV-2 spike. TCRdb's copy holds only in-frame clones and misses some; the assay was immunoSEQ multiplex PCR. The profile shows around 300,000 clones, about 88% of them singletons.

This sequence was found in a person between 18 and 65 years old who received the Ad26.COV2.S COVID-19 vaccine or a placebo. Sequencing used peripheral blood, obtained in a trial of Ad26.COV2.S vaccine versus placebo. The chain uses TRBV27 and TRBJ1-5, with D maybe TRBD1 (5 bases). The CDR3 spells CASSLEGYQPQHF. CDR3 nucleotide sequence: TGTGCCAGCAGTTTAGAGGGGTATCAGCCCCAGCATTTT.